The rows below give T cell receptor beta chains drawn from one sample of a study of identical twins. One entry per CDR3 protein results from TCRdb running MiXCR on the 5' RACE reads. The sample lists roughly 1.6 million distinct CDR3 sequences; 32% were seen once. The sample was cord blood. These receptor sequences come from a newborn girl in good health. Each CDR3 is given with its conserved first and last residue.

>TRBJ1-2|TRBV4-2
CASSQTSRQDYGYTF
>TRBJ2-7|TRBV7-2
CASSFDRGGYNEQYF
>TRBJ2-3|TRBV2
CASRSRASTDTRYF
>TRBJ2-3|TRBV12-3/TRBV12-4
CASARTSGIDTQYF
>TRBJ2-7|TRBV7-6
CASSLKLGGSLSYEQYF
>TRBJ2-5|TRBV27
CASAGDFQETQYF
>TRBJ2-7|TRBV6-2/TRBV6-3
CASSYSATGTGGYEQYF
>TRBJ2-7|TRBV4-2
CASSQGDVAYEQYF
>TRBJ2-5|TRBV29-1
CSVLPGTSGVQETQYF
>TRBJ1-2|TRBV5-1
CASSWGQAANYGYTF
>TRBJ1-1|TRBV20-1
CSARIDMDGEAFF
>TRBJ1-1|TRBV4-2
CASSQAHRGDTEAFF
>TRBJ2-5|TRBV25-1
CASKKETQYF
>TRBJ2-1|TRBV10-3
CAISEFTGFSYNEQFF
>TRBJ2-7|TRBV28
CASSLGTGGGSYEQYF
>TRBJ1-2|TRBV12-3/TRBV12-4
CASSLLGTGGADYGYTF
>TRBJ2-3|TRBV5-1
CASSNGGGSTDTQYF
>TRBJ1-1|TRBV10-3
CAITRSGGNTEAFF
>TRBJ2-3|TRBV12-3/TRBV12-4
CASSSLSLTDTQYF
>TRBJ1-4|TRBV7-9
CASSLRGQAYNEKLFF
>TRBJ1-5|TRBV12-3/TRBV12-4
CASSFSSRPQHF
>TRBJ2-1|TRBV6-1
CASTPQPGTGGRYNEQFF
>TRBJ1-4|TRBV25-1
CASSESPGLIVNEKLFF
>TRBJ2-3|TRBV6-6
CASSWDRGQTDTQYF
>TRBJ2-1|TRBV6-1
CASSERGLPPYNEQFF
>TRBJ1-2|TRBV12-3/TRBV12-4
CASNKGTRGYTF
>TRBJ2-7|TRBV27
CASSLRGTMRSYEQYF
>TRBJ2-2|TRBV29-1
CSGGQGNTGELFF
>TRBJ2-5|TRBV3-1
CASSPWAGGRKTQYF
>TRBJ1-1|TRBV5-1
CASSPIPDRADEAFF
>TRBJ1-2|TRBV20-1
CSASHGYTF
>TRBJ1-1|TRBV3-1
CASSHLQVNTEAFF
>TRBJ2-1|TRBV29-1
CSARGGAGNEQFF
>TRBJ2-7|TRBV18
CASSPSRGLNEQYF
>TRBJ2-5|TRBV7-6
CASSLVGGTSQETQYF
>TRBJ1-5|TRBV5-8
CASSFRQPSNQPQHF
>TRBJ1-6|TRBV20-1
CSGHRGFSYNSPLHF
>TRBJ1-5|TRBV20-1
CSATQGQTLSRNQPQHF
>-|TRBV4-2
CASSQEGPGIKNIQYF
>TRBJ2-7|TRBV28
CASTEPPLYEQYF
>TRBJ1-6|TRBV27
CASSPDRDIKDSPLHF
>TRBJ1-1|TRBV30
CACQRGQGLTEAFF
>TRBJ1-1|TRBV20-1
CSATRARNTEAFF
>TRBJ1-2|TRBV29-1
CSVARGGGYGYTF
>TRBJ1-1|TRBV20-1
CSARTGLNTEAFF
>TRBJ2-3|TRBV10-3
CAISRTSGSGDTQYF
>TRBJ2-3|TRBV12-5
CASGLVLNGGTTDTQYF
>TRBJ2-7|TRBV19
CASSVSSGDSYEQYF
>TRBJ2-5|TRBV28
CASSLAGTGGETQYF
>TRBJ2-7|TRBV11-2
CASSLVLSTYEQYF
>TRBJ1-4|TRBV25-1
CASSPSVANEKLFF
>TRBJ2-4|TRBV10-2
CAGPGTSGTLAKNIQYF
>TRBJ2-1|TRBV4-1
CASSRLAGANKRDEQFF
>TRBJ2-7|TRBV2
CASRVQGTHSEQYF